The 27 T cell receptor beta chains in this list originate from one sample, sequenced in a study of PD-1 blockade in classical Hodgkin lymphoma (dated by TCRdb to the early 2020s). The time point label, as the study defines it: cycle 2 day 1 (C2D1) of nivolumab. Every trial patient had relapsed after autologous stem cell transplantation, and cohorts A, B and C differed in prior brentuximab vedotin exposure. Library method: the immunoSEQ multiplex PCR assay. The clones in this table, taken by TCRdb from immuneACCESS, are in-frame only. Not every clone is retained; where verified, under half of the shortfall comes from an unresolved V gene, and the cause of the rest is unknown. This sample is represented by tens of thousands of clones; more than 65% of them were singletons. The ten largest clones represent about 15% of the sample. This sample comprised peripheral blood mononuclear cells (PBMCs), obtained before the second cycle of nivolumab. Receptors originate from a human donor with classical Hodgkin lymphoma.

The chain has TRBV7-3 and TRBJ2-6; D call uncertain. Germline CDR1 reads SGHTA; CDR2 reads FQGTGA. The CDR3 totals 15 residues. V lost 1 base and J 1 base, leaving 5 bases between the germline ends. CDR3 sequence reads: CASSLMGSGANVLTF. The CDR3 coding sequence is TGTGCCAGCAGCTTAATGGGATCTGGGGCCAACGTCCTGACTTTC.

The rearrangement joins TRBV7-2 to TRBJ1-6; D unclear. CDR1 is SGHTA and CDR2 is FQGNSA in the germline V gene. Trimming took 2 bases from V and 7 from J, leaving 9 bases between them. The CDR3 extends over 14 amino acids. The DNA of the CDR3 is TGTGCCAGCAGCTTAAGGGCCGCGAATTCACCCCTCCACTTT. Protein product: CASSLRAANSPLHF. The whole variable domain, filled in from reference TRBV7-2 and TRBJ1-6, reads GAGVSQSPSNKVTEKGKDVELRCDPISGHTALYWYRQSLGQGLEFLIYFQGNSAPDKSGLPSDRFSAERTGGSVSTLTIQRTQQEDSAVYLCASSLRAANSPLHFGNGTRLTVT.

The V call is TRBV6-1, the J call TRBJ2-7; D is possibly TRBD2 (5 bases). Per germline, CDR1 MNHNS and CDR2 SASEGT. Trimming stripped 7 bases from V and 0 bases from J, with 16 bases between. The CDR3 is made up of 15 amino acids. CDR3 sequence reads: CASKIGLHSSYEQYF. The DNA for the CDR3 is TGTGCCAGCAAGATAGGACTCCACAGCTCCTACGAGCAGTACTTC.

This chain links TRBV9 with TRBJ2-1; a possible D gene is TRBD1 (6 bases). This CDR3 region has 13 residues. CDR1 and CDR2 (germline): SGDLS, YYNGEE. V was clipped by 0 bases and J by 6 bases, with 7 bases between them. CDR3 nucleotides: TGTGCCAGCAGCGTAGGAGGGGGCAATGAGCAGTTCTTC. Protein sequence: CASSVGGGNEQFF.

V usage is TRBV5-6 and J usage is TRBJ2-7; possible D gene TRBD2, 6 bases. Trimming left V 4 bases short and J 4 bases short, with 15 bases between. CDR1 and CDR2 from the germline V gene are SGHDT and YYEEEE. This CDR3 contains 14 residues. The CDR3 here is CASSQGAGWYEQYF. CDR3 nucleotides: TGTGCCAGCAGCCAAGGGGCGGGATGGTACGAGCAGTACTTC.

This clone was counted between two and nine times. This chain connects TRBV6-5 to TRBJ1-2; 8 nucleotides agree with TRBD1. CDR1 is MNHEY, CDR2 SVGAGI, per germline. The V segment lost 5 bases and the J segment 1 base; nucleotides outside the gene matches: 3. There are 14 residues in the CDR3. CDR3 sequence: CASSDRGINYGYTF. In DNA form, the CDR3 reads TGTGCCAGCAGTGACAGGGGAATTAACTATGGCTACACCTTC.

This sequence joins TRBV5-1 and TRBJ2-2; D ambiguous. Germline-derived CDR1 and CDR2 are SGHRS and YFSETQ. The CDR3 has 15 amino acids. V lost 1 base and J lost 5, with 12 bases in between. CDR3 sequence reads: CASSLRQERTGELFF. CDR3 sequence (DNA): TGCGCCAGCAGCTTGAGGCAGGAGAGGACCGGGGAGCTGTTTTTT. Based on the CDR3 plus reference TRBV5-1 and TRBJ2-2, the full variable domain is KAGVTQTPRYLIKTRGQQVTLSCSPISGHRSVSWYQQTPGQGLQFLFEYFSETQRNKGNFPGRFSGRQFSNSRSEMNVSTLELGDSALYLCASSLRQERTGELFFGEGSRLTVL.

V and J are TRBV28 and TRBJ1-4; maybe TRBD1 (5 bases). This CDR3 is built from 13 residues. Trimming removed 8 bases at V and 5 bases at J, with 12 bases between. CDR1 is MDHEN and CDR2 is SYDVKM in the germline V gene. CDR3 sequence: CASGEEGNEKLFF. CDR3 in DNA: TGTGCCAGCGGCGAAGAGGGGAATGAAAAACTGTTTTTT.

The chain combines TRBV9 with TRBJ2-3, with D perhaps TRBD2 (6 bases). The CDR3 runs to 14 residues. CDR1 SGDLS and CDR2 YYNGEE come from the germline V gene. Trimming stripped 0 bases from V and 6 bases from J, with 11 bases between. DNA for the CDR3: TGTGCCAGCAGCGTAGCCCCTAGCGAGGATACGCAGTATTTT. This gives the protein CASSVAPSEDTQYF.

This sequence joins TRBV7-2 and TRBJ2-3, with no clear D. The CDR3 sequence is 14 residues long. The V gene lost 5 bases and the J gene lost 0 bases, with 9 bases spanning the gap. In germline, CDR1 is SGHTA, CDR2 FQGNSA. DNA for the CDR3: TGTGCCAGCAGCCGACTGAGTAGCACAGATACGCAGTATTTT. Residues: CASSRLSSTDTQYF.

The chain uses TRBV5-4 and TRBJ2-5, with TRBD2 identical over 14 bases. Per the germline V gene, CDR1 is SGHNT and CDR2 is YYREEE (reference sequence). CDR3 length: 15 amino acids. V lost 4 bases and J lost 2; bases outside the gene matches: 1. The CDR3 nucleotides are TGTGCCAGCAGCCGACTAGCGGGGGGGCAAGAGACCCAGTACTTC. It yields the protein CASSRLAGGQETQYF. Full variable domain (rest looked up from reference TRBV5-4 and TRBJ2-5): ETGVTQSPTHLIKTRGQQVTLRCSSQSGHNTVSWYQQALGQGPQFIFQYYREEENGRGNFPPRFSGLQFPNYSSELNVNALELDDSALYLCASSRLAGGQETQYFGPGTRLLVL.

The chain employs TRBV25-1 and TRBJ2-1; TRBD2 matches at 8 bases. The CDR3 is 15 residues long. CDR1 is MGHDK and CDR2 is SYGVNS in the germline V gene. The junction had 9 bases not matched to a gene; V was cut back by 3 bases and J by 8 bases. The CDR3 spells CASSEILAGIHEQFF. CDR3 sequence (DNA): TGTGCCAGCAGTGAGATCCTAGCGGGCATCCATGAGCAGTTCTTC. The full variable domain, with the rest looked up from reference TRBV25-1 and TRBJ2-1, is EADIYQTPRYLVIGTGKKITLECSQTMGHDKMYWYQQDPGMELHLIHYSYGVNSTEKGDLSSESTVSRIRTEHFPLTLESARPSHTSQYLCASSEILAGIHEQFFGPGTRLTVL.

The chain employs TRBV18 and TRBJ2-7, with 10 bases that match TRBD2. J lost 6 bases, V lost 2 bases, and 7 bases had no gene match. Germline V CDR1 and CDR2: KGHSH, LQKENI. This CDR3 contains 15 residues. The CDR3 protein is CASSPTSGTAGEQYF. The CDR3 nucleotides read TGTGCCAGCTCACCAACTAGCGGGACAGCAGGCGAGCAGTACTTC.

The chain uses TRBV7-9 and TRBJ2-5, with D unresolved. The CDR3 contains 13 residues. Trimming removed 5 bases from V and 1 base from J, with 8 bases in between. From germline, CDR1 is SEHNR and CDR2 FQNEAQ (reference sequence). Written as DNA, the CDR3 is TGTGCCAGCAGCCAAGCAGCCCAAGAGACCCAGTACTTC. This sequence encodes CASSQAAQETQYF.

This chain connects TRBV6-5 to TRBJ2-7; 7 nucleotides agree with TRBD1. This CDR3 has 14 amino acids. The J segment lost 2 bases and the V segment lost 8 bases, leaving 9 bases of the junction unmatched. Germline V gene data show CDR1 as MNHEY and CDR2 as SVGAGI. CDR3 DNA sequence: TGTGCCAGCCAGGTACAGGGGTCGGCCTACGAGCAGTACTTC. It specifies CASQVQGSAYEQYF.

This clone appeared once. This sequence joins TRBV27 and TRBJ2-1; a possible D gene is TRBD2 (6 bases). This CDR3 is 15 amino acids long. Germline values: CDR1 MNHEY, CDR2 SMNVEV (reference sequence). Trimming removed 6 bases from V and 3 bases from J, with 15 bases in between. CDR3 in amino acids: CASSSGGGVYNEQFF. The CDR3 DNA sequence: TGTGCCAGCAGCTCCGGCGGCGGGGTCTACAATGAGCAGTTCTTC.

The DNA of the CDR3 is TGCGCCAGCAGCCAAAGACTAGCGGGAGTCTCTGGGGCCAACGTCCTGACTTTC. It is translated as CASSQRLAGVSGANVLTF. The chain combines TRBV4-1 with TRBJ2-6, with 12 bases that match TRBD2. The CDR3 contains 18 residues. V shed 2 bases and J 0 bases; nucleotides not matched to a gene: 2. Germline loops: CDR1 MGHRA, CDR2 YSYEKL.

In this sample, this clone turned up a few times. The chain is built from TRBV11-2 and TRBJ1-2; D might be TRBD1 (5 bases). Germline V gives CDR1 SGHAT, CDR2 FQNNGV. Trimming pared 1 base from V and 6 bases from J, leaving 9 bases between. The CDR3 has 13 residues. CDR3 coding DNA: TGTGCCAGCAGCTTAGTGGCGGGGGATGGCTACACCTTC. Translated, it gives CASSLVAGDGYTF.

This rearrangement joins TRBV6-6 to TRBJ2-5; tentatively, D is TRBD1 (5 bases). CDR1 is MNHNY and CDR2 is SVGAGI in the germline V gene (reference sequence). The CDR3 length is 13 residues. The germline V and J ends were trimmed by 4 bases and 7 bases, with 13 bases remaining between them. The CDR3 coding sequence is TGTGCCAGCAGTTCCGGGCCCCAGGGGACCCAGTACTTC. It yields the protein CASSSGPQGTQYF.

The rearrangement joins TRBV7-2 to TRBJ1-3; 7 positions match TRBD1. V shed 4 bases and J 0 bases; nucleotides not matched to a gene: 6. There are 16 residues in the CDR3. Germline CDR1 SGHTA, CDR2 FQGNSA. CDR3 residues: CASSSQGGLSGNTIYF. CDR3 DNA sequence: TGTGCCAGCAGCTCCCAGGGGGGCCTCTCTGGAAACACCATATATTTT.

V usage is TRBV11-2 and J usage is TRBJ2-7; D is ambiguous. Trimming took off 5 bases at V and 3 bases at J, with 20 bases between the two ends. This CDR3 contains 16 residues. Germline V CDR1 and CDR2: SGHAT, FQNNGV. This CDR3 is CASSPGGRTYLYEQYF. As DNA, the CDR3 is TGTGCCAGCAGCCCAGGTGGGCGTACATACCTCTACGAGCAGTACTTC. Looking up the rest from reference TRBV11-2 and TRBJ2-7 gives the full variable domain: EAGVAQSPRYKIIEKRQSVAFWCNPISGHATLYWYQQILGQGPKLLIQFQNNGVVDDSQLPKDRFSAERLKGVDSTLKIQPAKLEDSAVYLCASSPGGRTYLYEQYFGPGTRLTVT.

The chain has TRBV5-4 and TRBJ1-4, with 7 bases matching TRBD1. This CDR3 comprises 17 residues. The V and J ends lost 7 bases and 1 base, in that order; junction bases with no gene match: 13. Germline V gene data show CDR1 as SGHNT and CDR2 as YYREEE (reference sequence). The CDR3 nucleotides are TGTGCCAGCCATTTGACAGGGCTAAGTCAAACTAATGAAAAACTGTTTTTT. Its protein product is CASHLTGLSQTNEKLFF.

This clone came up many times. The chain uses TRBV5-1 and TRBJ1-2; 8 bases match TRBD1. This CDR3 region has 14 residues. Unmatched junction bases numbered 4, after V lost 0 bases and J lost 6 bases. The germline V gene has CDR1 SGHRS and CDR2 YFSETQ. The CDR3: CASSLGGQEDGYTF. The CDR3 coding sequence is TGCGCCAGCAGCTTGGGGGGACAGGAAGATGGCTACACCTTC.

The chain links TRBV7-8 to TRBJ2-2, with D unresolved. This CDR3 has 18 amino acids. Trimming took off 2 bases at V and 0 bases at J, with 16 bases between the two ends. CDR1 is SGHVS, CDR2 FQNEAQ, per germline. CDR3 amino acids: CASSLQVLGSANTGELFF. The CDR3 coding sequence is TGTGCCAGCAGCTTACAGGTCTTGGGCAGTGCGAACACCGGGGAGCTGTTTTTT.

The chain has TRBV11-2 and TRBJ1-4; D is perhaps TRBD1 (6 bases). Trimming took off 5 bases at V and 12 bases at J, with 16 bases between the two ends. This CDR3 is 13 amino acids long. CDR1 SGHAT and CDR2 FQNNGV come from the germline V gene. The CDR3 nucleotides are TGTGCCAGCAGCCCCATTTTTGGGGGGCAACTGTTTTTT. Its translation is CASSPIFGGQLFF.

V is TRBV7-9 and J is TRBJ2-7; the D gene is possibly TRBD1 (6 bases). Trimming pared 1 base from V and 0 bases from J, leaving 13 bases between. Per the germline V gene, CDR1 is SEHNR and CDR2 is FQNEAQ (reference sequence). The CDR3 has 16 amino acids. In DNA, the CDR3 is TGTGCCAGCAGCTTAGATCAGGCAGGGGTCTCCTACGAGCAGTACTTC. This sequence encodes CASSLDQAGVSYEQYF.

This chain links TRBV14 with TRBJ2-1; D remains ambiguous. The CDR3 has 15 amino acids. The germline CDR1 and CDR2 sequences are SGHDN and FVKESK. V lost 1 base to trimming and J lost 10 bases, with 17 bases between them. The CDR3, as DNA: TGTGCCAGCAGCCAAGTGAACAGCCTGTCGCGGGAGCAGTTCTTC. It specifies CASSQVNSLSREQFF.